Included here is one T cell receptor beta chain sequence, with context. Its antigen is unidentified. These data are taken from a study of cytomegalovirus exposure and HLA in healthy donors. Regarding the study as a whole: A few chains tied to CMV proved CMV antigen-specific in vitro. Reports credit the classifier with highly specific, highly sensitive diagnosis of cytomegalovirus status.

Use of 60 Vbeta and 13 Jbeta primers characterized the PCR. TCRdb's table, derived via immunoSEQ multiplex PCR, lists solely in-frame clones and lacks some. There are 150,000 to 200,000 clones in the sample; about three quarters occur only once, and around 3% lies in the top ten. Germline CDR1 GTSNPN, CDR2 SVGIG (reference sequence). The CDR3 has 14 amino acids. The ends were cut back, 4 bases at V and 2 bases at J, with 12 bases in the middle. Sample: PBMCs. The rearrangement joins TRBV30 to TRBJ1-3; D possibly corresponds to TRBD1 (5 bases). The TCR originated in a woman between 35 and 50 years old in good health and CMV-seropositive. CDR3 coding DNA: TGTGCCTGGATGAGAAAGGGGACTGGAAACACCATATATTTT. It specifies CAWMRKGTGNTIYF.